The rows below give T cell receptor beta chains drawn from one sample of a study of OX40 agonist ivuxolimab in advanced cancers. The protocol was immunoSEQ multiplex PCR, while the TCRdb copy is restricted to in-frame clones and leaves out a portion. The sample holds roughly 77,000 clones, approximately 92% seen once. The sequences come from CD4+ or CD8+ T cells sorted from blood, collected in a trial of the OX40 agonist ivuxolimab. The receptors stem from an adult with an advanced solid tumor such as melanoma, head and neck, liver or kidney cancer. Both conserved end residues are part of each CDR3. D genes are given only for firm matches.

d_gene,v_gene,j_gene,CDR3aa
NA,TRBV18,TRBJ1-2,CASSPPPQSGYTF
TRBD2,TRBV5-8,TRBJ2-3,CASSSGGGTQYF
NA,TRBV11-1,TRBJ2-5,CASSLAETQYF
TRBD2,TRBV27,TRBJ2-1,CASTPGLAGVYLYNEQFF
TRBD2,TRBV28,TRBJ2-7,CASSEPSGRGSAEQYF
NA,TRBV28,TRBJ1-1,CASSLLFFGTKDTEAFF
TRBD2,TRBV6-5,NA,CASSYSRTSGRNEQYF
NA,TRBV6-6,TRBJ2-7,CASSYPKGELYEQYF
TRBD1,TRBV6-5,TRBJ2-3,CASSMGQGLTDTQYF
NA,TRBV19,TRBJ2-2,CASRGASRSGELFF
NA,TRBV7-9,TRBJ2-2,CASSLAGYTGELFF
NA,TRBV19,TRBJ2-3,CASSITDTQYF
NA,TRBV5-6,TRBJ2-1,CASSALASSSYNEQFF
TRBD2,TRBV5-1,TRBJ2-3,CASSPTSGRNTQYF
TRBD2,TRBV7-8,TRBJ2-3,CASIEVVLGSSGSYTDTQYF
NA,TRBV27,TRBJ2-1,CASSSRRPTRVDYNEQFF
TRBD2,TRBV10-3,TRBJ2-3,CAIRTRTSGGDTQYF
NA,TRBV5-4,TRBJ1-1,CASSSMTGGQNTEAFF
NA,TRBV5-1,TRBJ2-2,CASSLEGGELFF
NA,TRBV7-3,TRBJ2-7,CASSLGGRTYEQYF
NA,TRBV9,TRBJ1-1,CASSVGQMNTEAFF
NA,TRBV6-5,TRBJ1-2,CASSYSGSSDGYTF
TRBD1,TRBV11-2,TRBJ2-7,CASRRPGQGSHEQYF
NA,TRBV6-6,TRBJ1-5,CASSYPRQTNQPQHF
NA,TRBV28,TRBJ2-2,CASSLFTGELFF
NA,TRBV30,TRBJ2-5,CASGRETQYF
TRBD1,TRBV9,TRBJ2-1,CASSVGTGVGSEQFF
NA,TRBV30,TRBJ2-1,CAWSRIRKDFGEQFF
TRBD2,TRBV4-2,TRBJ2-7,CASSQILRGGQGTYEQYF
TRBD1,TRBV7-2,TRBJ2-5,CASSLGQGPQETQYF
TRBD2,TRBV9,TRBJ2-7,CASSLRGSGSSYEQYF
TRBD2,TRBV4-3,TRBJ2-3,CASSHVRQRGIKDTQYF
TRBD1,TRBV7-2,TRBJ1-3,CASSPGQGASGNTIYF
NA,TRBV6-6,TRBJ1-6,CASYMGADSPLHF
NA,TRBV6-5,TRBJ2-7,CASSPEGFEQYF
TRBD1,TRBV27,TRBJ1-1,CASSRGQGKTEAFF
TRBD2,TRBV15,TRBJ2-1,CATSRGDGRGNEQFF
NA,TRBV5-1,TRBJ2-7,CASSLEGGIDEQYF
TRBD1,TRBV27,TRBJ1-5,CASSPGTDNQPQHF
NA,TRBV5-1,TRBJ2-4,CASSLGLMNIQYF
NA,TRBV5-1,TRBJ2-5,CASSLFGQGLEETQYF
TRBD2,TRBV9,TRBJ2-2,CASSVVASGSTGELFF
TRBD1,TRBV11-3,TRBJ1-2,CASSYGQGPYGYTF
NA,TRBV9,TRBJ2-7,CASSPSPGHEQYF
NA,TRBV5-1,TRBJ1-6,CASSRDIRTDLTLHF
NA,TRBV7-2,TRBJ2-4,CASSLEPGTVKNIQYF
TRBD2,TRBV7-9,TRBJ2-3,CASSPGLAGVIDTQYF
NA,TRBV4-1,TRBJ2-2,CASSQELASGELFF
TRBD2,TRBV2,TRBJ2-1,CASSEGSGNYNEQFF
TRBD2,TRBV13,TRBJ2-7,CASSWGGSGRVDEQYF
NA,TRBV10-3,TRBJ1-2,CAISGRAGEGYGYTF
TRBD1,TRBV4-2,TRBJ2-1,CASSQRHSGGGEQFF
TRBD1,TRBV6-6,TRBJ1-2,CASSWTGKNGYTF